These T cell receptor beta chains were read from a single sample in a study of a mutant IDH1 vaccine in newly diagnosed glioma. These receptors' antigens are unknown. Using immunoSEQ multiplex PCR, the repertoire was profiled, and TCRdb retains in-frame clones only, with some absent. The sample shows roughly 69,000 clones, about 88% of them seen only once. The specimen was PBMCs, collected from a glioma patient whose treatment included an IDH1 peptide vaccine. These receptors all stem from a man younger than 45 with glioma. The CDR3 runs from the conserved cysteine through the conserved F or W. The D gene is left open where the match is weak. Part of the rows lack a size; the others show once, few, many or a class for expanded clones.

.,TRBV5-5,TRBJ2-7,.,TGTGCCAGCAGCTTGGCCAAAAGGGACGAGCAGTACTTC,CASSLAKRDEQYF
.,TRBV5-4,TRBJ2-7,.,TGTGCCAGCAGAAGGGAACAGGCGTCCGAGCAGTACTTC,CASRREQASEQYF
.,TRBV9,TRBJ2-1,.,TGTGCCAGCAGCGTAGCCCCTGGAGGCTACAATGAGCAGTTCTTC,CASSVAPGGYNEQFF
.,TRBV7-3,TRBJ2-2,.,TGTGCCAGCAGCCTAACGACAGCCAACACCGGGGAGCTGTTTTTT,CASSLTTANTGELFF
.,TRBV9,TRBJ1-1,.,TGTGCCAGCAGTTACTTGACAGGGAACACTGAAGCTTTCTTT,CASSYLTGNTEAFF
TRBD1,TRBV19,TRBJ1-2,.,TGTGCCAGTAATCGTCCCCAGACAGGGGTGGACTATGGCTACACCTTC,CASNRPQTGVDYGYTF
TRBD2,TRBV5-6,TRBJ2-2,once,TGTGCCAGCAGCCGGTCGGGAGGAGAAGGGCTGTTTTTT,CASSRSGGEGLFF
.,TRBV7-9,TRBJ1-1,once,TGTGCCAGCAGCTTTTTGCGGGGGGATGGTGGCACTGAAGCTTTCTTT,CASSFLRGDGGTEAFF
.,TRBV2,TRBJ2-1,.,TGTGCCAGCAGTGGCCTATCCTACAATGAGCAGTTCTTC,CASSGLSYNEQFF
.,TRBV6-4,TRBJ2-1,.,TGTGCCAGCAGTGAAAATATTAGGGGCTACAATGAGCAGTTCTTC,CASSENIRGYNEQFF
TRBD1,TRBV27,TRBJ2-2,once,TGTGCCAGCAGTTTGGGAGACAGGGGCCCTTTTAACGGGGAGCTGTTTTTT,CASSLGDRGPFNGELFF
.,TRBV4-3,TRBJ2-1,.,TGCGCCAGCAGCCAAGTCGCCGGGACGCTCGAGGGATCGTGTGAGCAGTTCTTC,CASSQVAGTLEGSCEQFF
TRBD2,TRBV19,TRBJ2-2,.,TGTGCCAGTAGTATAGGCTCCGGGACTACCTACACCGGGGAGCTGTTTTTT,CASSIGSGTTYTGELFF
TRBD2,TRBV30,TRBJ2-3,few,TGTGCCTGGAGTGTCATCGGACTAGCGTACACAGATACGCAGTATTTT,CAWSVIGLAYTDTQYF
TRBD1,TRBV28,TRBJ1-6,.,TGTGCCAGCATAGGGACAGCCCACGATAATTCACCCCTCCACTTT,CASIGTAHDNSPLHF
.,TRBV5-6,TRBJ2-3,.,TGTGCCAGCAGCTTGGGTGTCAGTAGCACAGATACGCAGTATTTT,CASSLGVSSTDTQYF
TRBD1,TRBV19,TRBJ2-7,.,TGTGCCAGTAGTATCATCCAGGGGGCTACCTACGAGCAGTACTTC,CASSIIQGATYEQYF
.,TRBV27,TRBJ2-6,.,TGTGCCAGCAGTTTTGAAAGGCCTGGGGCCAACGTCCTGACTTTC,CASSFERPGANVLTF
TRBD1,TRBV11-2,TRBJ2-7,.,TGTGCCAGCAGCTTAGTTCACCGACAGGGGTTGACCTACGAGCAGTACTTC,CASSLVHRQGLTYEQYF
.,TRBV27,TRBJ1-6,.,TGTGCCAGCAGAACCACGGGGGATCAATTGAGCTCCTATAATTCACCCCTCCACTTT,CASRTTGDQLSSYNSPLHF
.,TRBV11-3,TRBJ2-7,.,TGTGCCAGCAGCTTACAGAGCTCCTACGAGCAGTACTTC,CASSLQSSYEQYF
TRBD2,TRBV6-5,TRBJ2-7,.,TGTGCCAGCAGCCCAATTTCGGGGGGCTACGAGCAGTACTTC,CASSPISGGYEQYF
TRBD1,TRBV27,TRBJ1-2,.,TGTGCCAGCAGAGGACAGGGGGAGGGGTATGGCTACACCTTC,CASRGQGEGYGYTF
.,TRBV2,TRBJ2-2,.,TGTGCCAGCAGAGAACTTGGACTCAACACCGGGGAGCTGTTTTTT,CASRELGLNTGELFF
.,TRBV7-6,TRBJ2-7,.,TGTGCCAGCAGCTTAGAGGGACCCAATGTCTACGAGCAGTACTTC,CASSLEGPNVYEQYF
TRBD1,TRBV19,TRBJ1-5,few,TGTGCCAGTAGGACAGGGGGCGCCGGTCAGCCCCAGCATTTT,CASRTGGAGQPQHF
TRBD2,TRBV27,TRBJ2-1,.,TGTGCCAGCAGCGACACTAGCGGGGGGAACAATGAGCAGTTCTTC,CASSDTSGGNNEQFF
TRBD2,TRBV5-4,TRBJ2-4,many,TGTGCCAGCAGCGATGGACTAGCGGGGGTAGCCAAAAACATTCAGTACTTC,CASSDGLAGVAKNIQYF
.,TRBV9,TRBJ2-1,.,TGTGCCAGCAGCGTCGAGGGGGTAGCAAGGAATGAGCAGTTCTTC,CASSVEGVARNEQFF
TRBD1,TRBV6-6,TRBJ1-1,.,TGTGCCAGCAGGCTTTCCAGGGGGGATGGTGAAGCTTTCTTT,CASRLSRGDGEAFF
.,TRBV7-2,TRBJ1-5,.,TGTGCCAGCAGCTTAGATGCAGGGCGTAATCAGCCCCAGCATTTT,CASSLDAGRNQPQHF
.,TRBV11-3,TRBJ2-1,.,TGTGCCAGCAGCTTGGCAAACTCCTACAATGAGCAGTTCTTC,CASSLANSYNEQFF
TRBD1,TRBV28,TRBJ1-1,.,TGTGCCAGCAGAACAAGGCTGGGACAGGGGGGGACGAACACTGAAGCTTTCTTT,CASRTRLGQGGTNTEAFF
.,TRBV15,TRBJ1-6,.,TGTGCCACCAGCAGAGGTTTACAGGGAGAATCACCCCTCCACTTT,CATSRGLQGESPLHF
.,TRBV7-8,TRBJ1-2,.,TGTGCCAGCAGCTACCAGCGCATCGGGCAGCGTGGCTACACCTTC,CASSYQRIGQRGYTF
TRBD1,TRBV5-1,TRBJ1-1,.,TGCGCCAGCAGTAAAAGACAGGGGGCGTCGAACACTGAAGCTTTCTTT,CASSKRQGASNTEAFF
.,TRBV9,TRBJ2-1,.,TGTGCCAGCACAGTTGAAGACTCCAGCTCCTACAATGAGCAGTTCTTC,CASTVEDSSSYNEQFF
TRBD2,TRBV2,TRBJ2-3,.,TGTGCCAGAGCCCTAGCGGGGGCCACAGATACGCAGTATTTT,CARALAGATDTQYF
.,TRBV27,TRBJ2-5,.,TGTGCCAGCAGTTTATTAAACCAAGAGACCCAGTACTTC,CASSLLNQETQYF
TRBD2,TRBV27,TRBJ2-3,once,TGTGCCAGCAGTTTATTCTGGCGGGGGGAGACAGATACGCAGTATTTT,CASSLFWRGETDTQYF
TRBD2,TRBV5-1,TRBJ2-3,.,TGCGCCAGCAGCCCAGGAATTAGCGGGAGGGCCCTGGATACGCAGTATTTT,CASSPGISGRALDTQYF
TRBD1,TRBV7-8,TRBJ2-7,.,TGTGCCAGCAGCTTAGCTACAGGGGTGTACGAGCAGTACTTC,CASSLATGVYEQYF
.,TRBV28,TRBJ1-6,.,TGTGCCAGCAGTTATGTAGGCAGACCACCCCTCCACTTT,CASSYVGRPPLHF
TRBD1,TRBV15,TRBJ1-5,.,TGTGCCACCAGCAGAGAGACGATCGGGACAGCCTATAATCAGCCCCAGCATTTT,CATSRETIGTAYNQPQHF
.,TRBV28,TRBJ1-5,.,TGTGCCAGCAGTTTAGTGGAGGGTCAGCCCCAGCATTTT,CASSLVEGQPQHF
.,TRBV7-9,TRBJ2-5,once,TGTGCCAGCAGCTTAGGGACAGCCAAAGAGACCCAGTACTTC,CASSLGTAKETQYF
TRBD1,TRBV5-6,TRBJ1-5,few,TGTGCCAGCCTACTGCGGGACAGGTCGGGTCTCCAGCATTTT,CASLLRDRSGLQHF
TRBD1,TRBV19,TRBJ2-7,.,TGTGCCAGTAGTATCCGAACAGGGGGTTATTGGGAGCAGTACTTC,CASSIRTGGYWEQYF
TRBD2,TRBV19,TRBJ2-1,.,TGTGCCAGTAGTATAGGCCGACTAGCGGGAGGATCGGAGCAGTTCTTC,CASSIGRLAGGSEQFF
TRBD1,TRBV2,TRBJ2-1,few,TGTGCCAGCAGTGGTAACAGGGGAAATGAGCAGTTCTTC,CASSGNRGNEQFF
.,TRBV23-1,TRBJ1-4,.,TGCGCCAGCAGCCCACAGGGCCTAAATGAAAAACTGTTTTTT,CASSPQGLNEKLFF